This passage covers 14 T cell receptor beta chains from one sample sequenced in a study of cytomegalovirus exposure and HLA in healthy donors. Here immunoSEQ multiplex PCR was the method, and the copy in TCRdb shows in-frame clones only, minus some. The sample consists of 130,000 to 150,000 clones, around 90% of them appearing once. Sequencing used PBMCs. Receptor source: a man between 18 and 35 years old in good health and CMV-seropositive.

J is TRBJ2-5 and V is TRBV29-1, with unresolved D. The CDR3 is made up of 12 amino acids. CDR1 and CDR2 from the germline V gene are SQVTM and ANQGSEA. The V end was cut by 3 bases, the J end by 1 base, with 6 bases between. In nucleotides, the CDR3 is TGCAGCGTTGATCACAGCCAAGAGACCCAGTACTTC. Its protein is CSVDHSQETQYF. The full variable domain, completed using reference TRBV29-1 and TRBJ2-5, is SAVISQKPSRDICQRGTSLTIQCQVDSQVTMMFWYRQQPGQSLTLIATANQGSEATYESGFVIDKFPISRPNLTFSTLTVSNMSPEDSSIYLCSVDHSQETQYFGPGTRLLVL.

Only a few counts were recorded for this clone. Written as DNA, the CDR3 is TGTGCCAGCACCCTAGGGACAGGGCTATTGGAGCAGTTCTTC. Translating gives CASTLGTGLLEQFF. The chain has TRBV7-9 and TRBJ2-1, with 9 bases matching TRBD1. The CDR3 runs to 14 residues. The J segment lost 10 bases and the V segment lost 7 bases, leaving 11 bases of the junction unmatched. CDR1 SEHNR and CDR2 FQNEAQ come from the germline V gene (reference sequence).

This sequence joins TRBV5-4 and TRBJ1-4, with no clear D. CDR1 SGHNT and CDR2 YYREEE come from the germline V gene (reference sequence). V was pared by 2 bases and J by 3 bases, with 8 bases between. This CDR3 region has 14 residues. Here the CDR3 reads CASSFDSPNEKLFF. DNA of the CDR3: TGTGCCAGCAGCTTCGACTCCCCTAATGAAAAACTGTTTTTT.

The genes are TRBV7-9 and TRBJ2-3; 12 nucleotides line up with TRBD2. V was clipped by 1 base and J by 4 bases; unmatched bases: 3. The V gene's germline CDR1 is SEHNR and CDR2 FQNEAQ (reference sequence). This CDR3 region has 16 residues. CDR3 region: CASSLGLAGASDTQYF. CDR3 coding DNA: TGTGCCAGCAGCTTAGGACTAGCGGGAGCATCAGATACGCAGTATTTT.

The rearrangement uses TRBV30 and TRBJ2-7; 10 nucleotides line up with TRBD1. CDR3 size: 14 residues. After removal of 1 base from V and 2 bases from J, the junction contained 2 bases not matched to a gene. The germline V gene encodes CDR1 GTSNPN and CDR2 SVGIG (reference sequence). CDR3 DNA sequence: TGTGCCTGGAGTGATGGACAGGGGGCCTACGAGCAGTACTTC. Protein product: CAWSDGQGAYEQYF.

This chain links TRBV19 with TRBJ1-5; TRBD1 is a possible D gene (5 bases). Germline V gene sequence: CDR1 LNHDA, CDR2 SQIVND (reference sequence). The length of the CDR3 is 15 residues. V gave up 4 bases and J gave up 4 bases, with 14 bases separating them. This CDR3 reads CASSTLRTLNQPQHF. In DNA, the CDR3 is TGTGCCAGTAGTACGCTACGGACACTTAATCAGCCCCAGCATTTT. Full variable domain (missing parts from reference TRBV19 and TRBJ1-5): DGGITQSPKYLFRKEGQNVTLSCEQNLNHDAMYWYRQDPGQGLRLIYYSQIVNDFQKGDIAEGYSVSREKKESFPLTVTSAQKNPTAFYLCASSTLRTLNQPQHFGDGTRLSIL.

This rearrangement joins TRBV21-1 to TRBJ2-7; the D call in the table, TRBD2, was not verified against the DNA. TRBV21-1 is given as a pseudogene. The CDR3 extends over 16 amino acids. The CDR3 bases are TGTGCCAGCAGCAGGCCCGGGGAGCGGGAGACCCACGAGCAGTACTTC. As protein: CASSRPGERETHEQYF.

This clone was counted ten times or more. J is TRBJ1-5 and V is TRBV2; D ambiguous. This CDR3 has 12 residues. V shed 5 bases and J shed 5 bases, with 7 bases lying between them. From germline, CDR1 is SNHLY and CDR2 FYNNEI. The CDR3 nucleotides are TGTGCCAGCAGTAAGGAGGATCAGCCCCAGCATTTT. Its protein is CASSKEDQPQHF.

The chain employs TRBV27 and TRBJ1-6; D unclear. The CDR3 is 13 amino acids. V shed 3 bases and J shed 14 bases, with 14 bases lying between them. Germline V lookup: CDR1 MNHEY, CDR2 SMNVEV (reference sequence). CDR3 loop: CASSFRPEETLHF. The CDR3 DNA follows: TGTGCCAGCAGTTTTCGACCAGAGGAGACCCTCCACTTT.

This clone was recorded only once. The chain couples TRBV28 to TRBJ2-5, with 7 bases lining up with TRBD1. Trimming cost V 5 bases and J 5 bases; bases outside gene matches: 5. Germline-derived CDR1 and CDR2 are MDHEN and SYDVKM. This CDR3 region has 13 residues. CDR3 sequence reads: CASSPGGWETQYF. DNA of the CDR3: TGTGCCAGCAGTCCAGGGGGTTGGGAGACCCAGTACTTC.

V gene TRBV5-1 combines with J gene TRBJ2-1; 8 bases match TRBD2. V was pared by 2 bases and J by 5 bases, with 9 bases of the junction left unmatched. CDR3 length equals 16 residues. CDR1 SGHRS and CDR2 YFSETQ come from the germline V gene. The CDR3 bases are TGCGCCAGCAGCTTAGCCCGGACTAGCATAGACAATGAGCAGTTCTTC. Translated, it gives CASSLARTSIDNEQFF.

The genes are TRBV28 and TRBJ1-2, with 8 bases identical to TRBD1. Looked up from germline, CDR1 is MDHEN and CDR2 is SYDVKM. The length of the CDR3 is 13 residues. V lost 5 bases, J lost 4 bases, and 3 bases stayed unmatched. The CDR3 sequence is CASSQGASYGYTF. In DNA, the CDR3 is TGTGCCAGCAGTCAGGGGGCCTCCTATGGCTACACCTTC.

CDR3 DNA sequence: TGTGCCAGCAGTGAAGGGGACAGCTCTGGAAACACCATATATTTT. Encoded protein: CASSEGDSSGNTIYF. The chain employs TRBV6-1 and TRBJ1-3; 7 nucleotides line up with TRBD1. The CDR3 loop spans 15 amino acids. J lost 0 bases, V lost 1 base, and 0 bases had no gene match. Germline V gene data show CDR1 as MNHNS and CDR2 as SASEGT.

This rearrangement joins TRBV28 to TRBJ2-3, with TRBD2 matching 9 bases. Germline V gene lookup returns CDR1 MDHEN and CDR2 SYDVKM. Germline trimming cut 6 bases from V and 2 bases from J; bases unmatched to any gene: 12. This CDR3 has 17 residues. The CDR3 DNA reads TGTGCCAGCAGCCGAACCCTAGCGGGGACCTACACAGATACGCAGTATTTT. It yields the protein CASSRTLAGTYTDTQYF.